This entry lists 19 T cell receptor beta chains sequenced from one sample in a study of response to subunit inactivated influenza vaccine. TCRdb fed the RT-PCR reads into MiXCR, producing one record per CDR3 protein. Among roughly 500,000 distinct CDR3 sequences listed, about 25% were seen once. This specimen was CD4+ T cells sorted from PBMCs, taken about 5 days after vaccination. These receptors came from a man aged 45 to 65 who received an inactivated influenza vaccine.

This rearrangement joins TRBV20-1 to TRBJ2-3; TRBD1 aligns across 7 bases. Germline CDR1 reads DFQATT; CDR2 reads SNEGSKA (reference sequence). The CDR3 loop spans 14 amino acids. The V segment lost 2 bases and the J segment 0 bases; nucleotides outside the gene matches: 2. Here the CDR3 DNA reads TGCAGTGCTAGAAGGGACAGTAGCACAGATACGCAGTATTTT. Its protein product is CSARRDSSTDTQYF.

The rearrangement uses TRBV12-3 or TRBV12-4 and TRBJ2-7, with 8 bases identical to TRBD1. The V segment lost 6 bases and the J segment 1 base; nucleotides outside the gene matches: 8. CDR3 length: 15 residues. As DNA, the CDR3 is TGTGCCAGCAGCCACGACAGGGGAAGATCCTACGAGCAGTACTTC. Protein: CASSHDRGRSYEQYF.

This clonotype was seen a few times. The V and J genes are TRBV4-3 and TRBJ2-5; 9 bases agree with TRBD2. CDR1 and CDR2 from the germline V gene are LGHNA and YSLEER. The V gene end was trimmed by 6 bases and the J gene end by 5 bases; junction bases not matched to a gene: 13. The length of the CDR3 is 16 residues. The CDR3 protein is CASRKDIAGVGETQYF. The CDR3 DNA reads as TGCGCCAGCAGGAAGGATATAGCGGGAGTTGGGGAGACCCAGTACTTC.

This chain joins TRBV7-6 and TRBJ2-3; D is ambiguous. The V end lost 4 bases, the J end lost 2 bases, and 10 bases lay between the germline ends. Germline CDR1 and CDR2: SGHVS and FNYEAQ. The CDR3 sequence is 14 residues long. The DNA for the CDR3 is TGTGCCAGCAGCTCGGGCAGTTTCACAGATACGCAGTATTTT. Protein sequence: CASSSGSFTDTQYF.

V is TRBV29-1 and J is TRBJ1-1; D may be TRBD1 (5 bases). V gave up 6 bases and J gave up 2 bases, with 19 bases separating them. Germline CDR1 SQVTM, CDR2 ANQGSEA. The CDR3 loop spans 15 amino acids. The DNA of the CDR3 is TGCAGCGTCCCAGTGGGGGTAACAGTAAACACTGAAGCTTTCTTT. This translates into CSVPVGVTVNTEAFF.

This chain joins TRBV5-1 and TRBJ1-3, with a tentative D call TRBD1 (5 bases). The CDR3 loop spans 14 amino acids. Trimming stripped 4 bases from V and 2 bases from J, with 10 bases between. Germline loops: CDR1 SGHRS, CDR2 YFSETQ. CDR3 region: CASSGGRPGNTIYF. In DNA, the CDR3 is TGCGCCAGCAGCGGGGGACGGCCTGGAAACACCATATATTTT.

This clonotype was counted between two and nine times. This chain joins TRBV29-1 and TRBJ2-1; 8 nucleotides line up with TRBD1. The V gene end was trimmed by 2 bases and the J gene end by 14 bases; junction bases not matched to a gene: 2. Germline values: CDR1 SQVTM, CDR2 ANQGSEA. This CDR3 contains 10 residues. The CDR3 DNA sequence: TGCAGCGTTGAAAGGGGACAGGAGTTCTTC. Amino acid sequence: CSVERGQEFF.

This clonotype was found a few times. V is TRBV9 and J is TRBJ2-7, with D perhaps TRBD1 or TRBD2 (5 bases each). The V end lost 3 bases, the J end lost 0 bases, and 13 bases lay between the germline ends. The CDR3 totals 15 residues. From germline, CDR1 is SGDLS and CDR2 YYNGEE. CDR3 residues: CASSAWDGSSYEQYF. The CDR3 DNA is TGTGCCAGCAGCGCATGGGACGGCAGCTCCTACGAGCAGTACTTC.

This clonotype was found a few times. The chain links TRBV6-2 or TRBV6-3 to TRBJ2-1, with a tentative D call TRBD2 (5 bases). The CDR3 is 18 amino acids. V lost 2 bases and J lost 2, with 19 bases in between. Germline V gene data show CDR1 as MNHEY and CDR2 as SVGEGT. This CDR3 reads CASSYALGDFSAYNEQFF. CDR3 nucleotide sequence: TGTGCCAGCAGTTACGCTCTGGGAGACTTCTCTGCCTACAATGAGCAGTTCTTC.

The chain joins TRBV15 to TRBJ2-3, with D maybe TRBD1 (6 bases). The germline CDR1 and CDR2 sequences are LNHNV and YYDKDF (reference sequence). Trimming removed 4 bases from V and 9 bases from J, with 11 bases in between. This CDR3 is built from 12 residues. The CDR3 DNA reads as TGTGCCACCAGCATTGGACAGAAGACGCAGTATTTT. Translated, it gives CATSIGQKTQYF.

This clonotype was observed a few times. The chain is built from TRBV12-3 or TRBV12-4 and TRBJ2-7, with D perhaps being TRBD1 or TRBD2 (5 bases each). The CDR3 is made up of 16 amino acids. V lost 0 bases and J 2 bases, leaving 14 bases between the germline ends. The CDR3 region has the DNA TGTGCCAGCAGTTTAGCGGGGGTTGGCCCTACCTACGAGCAGTACTTC. Its protein is CASSLAGVGPTYEQYF.

The chain is built from TRBV28 and TRBJ2-1; no clear D gene. Trimming cost V 5 bases and J 6 bases, with 8 bases left between them. The CDR3 has 12 residues. Germline V lookup: CDR1 MDHEN, CDR2 SYDVKM. This chain's CDR3 is CASSPRVNEQFF. As DNA, the CDR3 is TGTGCCAGCAGTCCCCGGGTCAATGAGCAGTTCTTC.

J is TRBJ2-3 and V is TRBV20-1; weak D call: TRBD1 (5 bases). The germline V gene has CDR1 DFQATT and CDR2 SNEGSKA (reference sequence). There are 14 residues in the CDR3. V lost 3 bases to trimming and J lost 2 bases, with 12 bases between them. The chain's CDR3 is CSASDRTSTDTQYF. CDR3 bases: TGCAGTGCTAGCGACAGAACCTCCACAGATACGCAGTATTTT.

This clonotype was observed a handful of times. This rearrangement joins TRBV4-2 to TRBJ1-4, with a possible D match to TRBD1 (6 bases). Germline V CDR1 and CDR2: LGHNA, YNFKEQ. Trimming took off 2 bases at V and 4 bases at J, with 11 bases between the two ends. The CDR3 is made up of 15 amino acids. The CDR3 sequence: CASSQQGQLNEKLFF. Here the CDR3 DNA reads TGTGCCAGCAGCCAACAAGGACAGCTTAATGAAAAACTGTTTTTT.

This sequence joins TRBV12-3 or TRBV12-4 and TRBJ2-7; 11 bases agree with TRBD2. This CDR3 contains 16 residues. The V and J ends lost 5 bases and 5 bases, in that order; junction bases with no gene match: 11. CDR3 in amino acids: CASSLSSGGALNEQYF. The CDR3 DNA follows: TGTGCCAGCAGTCTAAGTAGCGGGGGGGCGTTAAACGAGCAGTACTTC.

The chain combines TRBV20-1 with TRBJ1-1, with unresolved D. CDR1 is DFQATT and CDR2 is SNEGSKA in the germline V gene (reference sequence). The CDR3 is made up of 14 amino acids. V was clipped by 3 bases and J by 0 bases, with 11 bases between them. CDR3 region: CSARSYPMNTEAFF. CDR3 DNA sequence: TGCAGTGCTAGGTCTTACCCCATGAACACTGAAGCTTTCTTT.

This clonotype was found a few times. This chain joins TRBV28 and TRBJ1-1; the D is unclear. The CDR3 is 13 residues long. The germline V gene encodes CDR1 MDHEN and CDR2 SYDVKM. V lost 6 bases, J lost 0 bases, and 8 bases lay in between. The CDR3 DNA sequence: TGTGCCAGCAGGAGGGATTTGAACACTGAAGCTTTCTTT. Residues: CASRRDLNTEAFF.

This clonotype was detected a few times. The chain links TRBV12-3 or TRBV12-4 to TRBJ2-5, with D unresolved. There are 14 residues in the CDR3. The V end lost 1 base, the J end lost 2 bases, and 8 bases lay between the germline ends. The DNA of the CDR3 is TGTGCCAGCAGTTTAGGGACCCTTCAAGAGACCCAGTACTTC. This gives the protein CASSLGTLQETQYF.

This sequence joins TRBV12-3 or TRBV12-4 and TRBJ1-1; D may be TRBD1 (5 bases). The V end lost 5 bases, the J end lost 1 base, and 17 bases lay between the germline ends. The CDR3 totals 16 residues. The DNA of the CDR3 is TGTGCCAGCAGTCCAGGGTGGGGACGAAGGAACACTGAAGCTTTCTTT. The encoded protein is CASSPGWGRRNTEAFF.